This T cell receptor (beta chain) was profiled in a study of shared clonotypes between healthy human individuals. Whole-study results and caveats: Naive subsets generally had larger estimated richness than memory subsets. Naive CD4 clonotypes overlapped across several donors at approximately 5.5%.

The CDR3 loop spans 13 amino acids. Germline V gene lookup returns CDR1 SQVTM and CDR2 ANQGSEA. In the case of this clone: The antigen remains undetermined. Additional DNA sequences in this sample encode the identical CDR3.

The donor population consisted of healthy HIV-negative adults with no recent acute infections or vaccinations. Assay used: immunoSEQ multiplex PCR; TCRdb lists only in-frame clones, some missing. The table includes 2,500,000 or so clones, more than 90% detected once. Input material: naive CD4+ T cells sorted from blood. Described subset: CD45RA+ positively selected. The source of this sequence is a man aged 18 to 30 in good health. This rearrangement joins TRBV29-1 to TRBJ2-5; 8 bases agree with TRBD1. The better agreement between TRBJ2-7 and the DNA end casts doubt on the J call. The CDR3 sequence: CSVLGQASYEQYF. The CDR3 DNA reads TGCAGCGTTTTGGGACAGGCCTCCTACGAGCAGTACTTC.